These 20 T cell receptor beta chains came from one sample sequenced in a study of blood T cell repertoires in COVID-19. Sequenced by immunoSEQ multiplex PCR; TCRdb stores in-frame clones only, minus some. This sample has hundreds of thousands of clones, with approximately 83% found just once. The sample comprised PBMCs or T cells enriched from blood (not recorded which). These receptors were collected from a young man who had recovered from COVID-19.

The chain employs TRBV19 and TRBJ1-2; no firm D call. Trimming took 5 bases from V and 5 from J, leaving 15 bases between them. The CDR3 contains 14 residues. Germline V CDR1 and CDR2: LNHDA, SQIVND (reference sequence). The CDR3 loop is CASSSGSGGYGYTF. In DNA, the CDR3 is TGTGCCAGTAGTTCCGGATCGGGAGGTTATGGCTACACCTTC.

The rearrangement joins TRBV6-5 to TRBJ1-2, with D perhaps TRBD1 (5 bases). The CDR3 loop spans 15 amino acids. The ends were cut back, 2 bases at V and 0 bases at J, with 10 bases in the middle. CDR1 is MNHEY and CDR2 is SVGAGI in the germline V gene. CDR3: CASSYGAVTNYGYTF. DNA of the CDR3: TGTGCCAGCAGTTACGGGGCAGTTACTAACTATGGCTACACCTTC.

This rearrangement joins TRBV7-2 to TRBJ1-2; no clear D. The CDR3 contains 15 residues. With 7 bases removed from V and 4 bases from J, the gap between germline ends came to 19 bases. From germline, CDR1 is SGHTA and CDR2 FQGNSA. The CDR3 DNA is TGTGCCAGCATCGAACGGGCGGGCCCCGGCTATGGCTACACCTTC. Its translation is CASIERAGPGYGYTF.

The genes are TRBV24-1 and TRBJ2-2, with TRBD1 as a possible D gene (6 bases). CDR1 is KGHDR and CDR2 is SFDVKD in the germline V gene. This CDR3 has 16 amino acids. V was shortened by 2 bases and J by 0 bases, with 9 bases between the two germline ends. The CDR3 DNA sequence: TGTGCCACCAGTGATTGGACAGTCGCGAACACCGGGGAGCTGTTTTTT. Translating gives CATSDWTVANTGELFF.

The rearrangement links TRBV7-3 to TRBJ2-2; weak D call: TRBD2 (5 bases). CDR3 length: 14 amino acids. V was cut by 4 bases and J by 6 bases, with 12 bases left in between. In germline, CDR1 is SGHTA, CDR2 FQGTGA. The CDR3 sequence: CASSSREGAGELFF. Written as DNA, the CDR3 is TGTGCCAGCAGCTCTAGAGAGGGCGCCGGGGAGCTGTTTTTT.

The chain has TRBV5-4 and TRBJ2-2; TRBD1 matches at 10 bases. J was trimmed by 1 base and V by 5 bases; bases with no gene match: 2. CDR3 length: 15 residues. Looked up from germline, CDR1 is SGHNT and CDR2 is YYREEE (reference sequence). CDR3 coding DNA: TGTGCCAGCAGTGGACAGGGGGTGAACACCGGGGAGCTGTTTTTT. Residues: CASSGQGVNTGELFF. The whole variable domain, filled in from reference TRBV5-4 and TRBJ2-2, reads ETGVTQSPTHLIKTRGQQVTLRCSSQSGHNTVSWYQQALGQGPQFIFQYYREEENGRGNFPPRFSGLQFPNYSSELNVNALELDDSALYLCASSGQGVNTGELFFGEGSRLTVL.

The chain employs TRBV5-1 and TRBJ2-5, with D possibly being TRBD1 (6 bases). Trimming took off 0 bases at V and 4 bases at J, with 13 bases between the two ends. CDR1 is SGHRS and CDR2 is YFSETQ in the germline V gene. The CDR3 is 15 residues long. For the CDR3, the DNA is TGCGCCAGCAGCTTGGCACTACAGGGCTCAGAGACCCAGTACTTC. Its translation is CASSLALQGSETQYF. Using reference TRBV5-1 and TRBJ2-5 for the parts outside the CDR3, the full variable domain is KAGVTQTPRYLIKTRGQQVTLSCSPISGHRSVSWYQQTPGQGLQFLFEYFSETQRNKGNFPGRFSGRQFSNSRSEMNVSTLELGDSALYLCASSLALQGSETQYFGPGTRLLVL.

The rearrangement joins TRBV30 to TRBJ2-7; D perhaps matches TRBD2 (6 bases). V dropped 0 bases and J dropped 5 bases, with 11 bases sitting between them. Germline-derived CDR1 and CDR2 are GTSNPN and SVGIG (reference sequence). The CDR3 consists of 13 residues. The DNA for the CDR3 is TGTGCCTGGAGTGTGACTAGTTTCGACGAGCAGTACTTC. Its protein is CAWSVTSFDEQYF. The full variable domain, rest sourced from reference TRBV30 and TRBJ2-7, is SQTIHQWPATLVQPVGSPLSLECTVEGTSNPNLYWYRQAAGRGLQLLFYSVGIGQISSEVPQNLSASRPQDRQFILSSKKLLLSDSGFYLCAWSVTSFDEQYFGPGTRLTVT.

The V call is TRBV4-1, the J call TRBJ1-1; possible D gene TRBD1, 6 bases. The length of the CDR3 is 14 residues. Germline assignment: CDR1 MGHRA and CDR2 YSYEKL. V was clipped by 2 bases and J by 6 bases, with 13 bases between them. DNA for the CDR3: TGCGCCAGCAGCCAAAAACCAGGGGTCCCTGAAGCTTTCTTT. Its protein is CASSQKPGVPEAFF.

The chain has TRBV5-6 and TRBJ1-2, with 12 bases matching TRBD1. CDR1 SGHDT and CDR2 YYEEEE come from the germline V gene. The CDR3 consists of 15 residues. V lost 3 bases, J lost 4 bases, and 4 bases stayed unmatched. This chain's CDR3 is CASSWGQGAVYGYTF. CDR3 in DNA: TGTGCCAGCAGCTGGGGACAGGGGGCTGTCTATGGCTACACCTTC.

V usage is TRBV5-1 and J usage is TRBJ2-5; 7 positions agree with TRBD2. The CDR3 runs 15 residues. Germline V CDR1 and CDR2: SGHRS, YFSETQ. V dropped 0 bases and J dropped 5; count of bases not matched to a gene: 7. The CDR3 region has the DNA TGCGCCAGCAGCTTGGGAGCGGGGAGTGACGAGACCCAGTACTTC. It yields the protein CASSLGAGSDETQYF.

The V and J genes are TRBV9 and TRBJ1-2; D uncertain. Germline lookup yields CDR1 SGDLS and CDR2 YYNGEE. This CDR3 is 12 amino acids long. V was clipped by 0 bases and J by 8 bases, with 8 bases between them. CDR3 bases: TGTGCCAGCAGCGTAGAAACAGTCGGCTACACCTTC. Its translation is CASSVETVGYTF. Supplemented by reference TRBV9 and TRBJ1-2, the full variable domain reads DSGVTQTPKHLITATGQRVTLRCSPRSGDLSVYWYQQSLDQGLQFLIQYYNGEERAKGNILERFSAQQFPDLHSELNLSSLELGDSALYFCASSVETVGYTFGSGTRLTVV.

This chain links TRBV4-1 with TRBJ2-1; no clear D gene. This CDR3 is 15 amino acids long. Trimming took off 1 base at V and 1 base at J, with 8 bases between the two ends. CDR1 MGHRA and CDR2 YSYEKL come from the germline V gene. The CDR3 protein is CASSQAKRSYNEQFF. CDR3 sequence (DNA): TGCGCCAGCAGCCAAGCGAAGCGTTCCTACAATGAGCAGTTCTTC.

The V and J genes are TRBV4-1 and TRBJ1-4, with unresolved D. CDR3 length: 15 residues. Germline V lookup: CDR1 MGHRA, CDR2 YSYEKL. V lost 3 bases and J lost 3, with 11 bases in between. In DNA form, the CDR3 reads TGCGCCAGCAGCCATCTGGAGTATGCTAATGAAAAACTGTTTTTT. Residues: CASSHLEYANEKLFF.

J is TRBJ1-5 and V is TRBV24-1, with D unclear. CDR1 is KGHDR, CDR2 SFDVKD, per germline. The CDR3 length is 13 residues. V was clipped by 9 bases and J by 3 bases, with 11 bases between them. For the CDR3, the DNA is TGTGCCACCGCCTGGGCAGACAATCAGCCCCAGCATTTT. This gives the protein CATAWADNQPQHF.

The rearrangement uses TRBV29-1 and TRBJ1-6; D remains ambiguous. Trimming shortened V by 4 bases and J by 9 bases, and 13 bases separated the two germline ends. CDR1 and CDR2 (germline): SQVTM, ANQGSEA. This CDR3 region has 13 residues. The CDR3 protein is CSVGEGGSSPLHF. The CDR3 coding sequence is TGCAGCGTTGGGGAGGGAGGGAGTTCACCCCTCCACTTT. The full variable domain, in which reference TRBV29-1 and TRBJ1-6 provide the parts outside the CDR3, is SAVISQKPSRDICQRGTSLTIQCQVDSQVTMMFWYRQQPGQSLTLIATANQGSEATYESGFVIDKFPISRPNLTFSTLTVSNMSPEDSSIYLCSVGEGGSSPLHFGNGTRLTVT.

V usage is TRBV6-5 and J usage is TRBJ1-3, with D perhaps matching TRBD1 (5 bases). The CDR3 has 16 amino acids. With 0 bases removed from V and 2 bases from J, the gap between germline ends came to 11 bases. Looked up from germline, CDR1 is MNHEY and CDR2 is SVGAGI. The CDR3 region has the DNA TGTGCCAGCAGTTACTCCCAGGGCTCAGCTGGAAACACCATATATTTT. This translates into CASSYSQGSAGNTIYF.

The chain carries TRBV5-1 and TRBJ2-7; 10 bases line up with TRBD2. The CDR3 contains 16 residues. Germline-derived CDR1 and CDR2 are SGHRS and YFSETQ. The V segment lost 4 bases and the J segment 6 bases; nucleotides outside the gene matches: 13. The CDR3 region is CASSLNSLAGNTEQYF. The CDR3 bases are TGCGCCAGCAGCCTGAACTCACTAGCGGGGAATACCGAGCAGTACTTC. The full variable domain, in which reference TRBV5-1 and TRBJ2-7 provide the parts outside the CDR3, is KAGVTQTPRYLIKTRGQQVTLSCSPISGHRSVSWYQQTPGQGLQFLFEYFSETQRNKGNFPGRFSGRQFSNSRSEMNVSTLELGDSALYLCASSLNSLAGNTEQYFGPGTRLTVT.

The chain couples TRBV11-3 to TRBJ2-3; weak D call: TRBD1 (5 bases). Trimming stripped 5 bases from V and 0 bases from J, with 15 bases between. This CDR3 has 16 residues. Germline V gene data show CDR1 as SGHNT and CDR2 as YENEEA. The CDR3 DNA follows: TGTGCCAGCAGCCACCGACAGCTTCCTAGCACAGATACGCAGTATTTT. Protein product: CASSHRQLPSTDTQYF.

The chain couples TRBV7-3 to TRBJ2-1, with 7 nucleotides matching TRBD2. V trimming: 4 bases; J trimming: 6 bases; junction bases outside the gene matches: 9. Germline V CDR1 and CDR2: SGHTA, FQGTGA. The CDR3 loop spans 15 amino acids. The CDR3 is CASSSEGLVSNEQFF. The CDR3 region has the DNA TGTGCCAGCAGCTCCGAAGGACTAGTTTCCAATGAGCAGTTCTTC. Supplemented by reference TRBV7-3 and TRBJ2-1, the full variable domain reads GAGVSQTPSNKVTEKGKYVELRCDPISGHTALYWYRQSLGQGPEFLIYFQGTGAADDSGLPNDRFFAVRPEGSVSTLKIQRTERGDSAVYLCASSSEGLVSNEQFFGPGTRLTVL.